Below, 14 T cell receptor beta chains from the same sample are listed, as sequenced in a study of blood T cells in healthy people across ages. PCR was performed a second time for about 6 to 11 cycles using a sample-barcoded 5' primer and a J-beta primer mix. TCRdb used MiXCR to reprocess the 5' RACE reads, holding one entry per CDR3 protein. The sample holds roughly 680,000 distinct CDR3 sequences, roughly half seen once. Source material: blood. Receptor source: a woman of 80 years or more in good health.

A remark on this clonotype: One end of the junction does not line up with germline, which may come from a read error. V gene TRBV20-1 combines with J gene TRBJ2-5; perhaps TRBD2 as D (6 bases). Germline lookup yields CDR1 DFQATT and CDR2 SNEGSKA (reference sequence). CDR3 size: 12 residues. CDR3 loop: CGASRKAREQYF. CDR3 coding DNA: TGCGGTGCTAGCCGAAAGGCCCGGGAGCAGTACTTC.

This clonotype was picked up a small number of times. J is TRBJ1-1 and V is TRBV20-1; D might be TRBD1 (6 bases). This CDR3 has 13 amino acids. V lost 0 bases and J 10 bases, leaving 15 bases between the germline ends. Germline V gives CDR1 DFQATT, CDR2 SNEGSKA (reference sequence). The CDR3: CSARDSSGAGAFF. CDR3 DNA: TGCAGTGCTAGAGATTCGTCAGGGGCGGGAGCTTTCTTT.

Concerning this clonotype itself: A clone one base away is much larger, so this may be a read error. The V call is TRBV28, the J call TRBJ2-6; D is possibly TRBD2 (6 bases). This CDR3 has 15 amino acids. The germline V gene has CDR1 MDHEN and CDR2 SYDVKM. The DNA of the CDR3 is TGTGCCAGCATTTCCGGGAGCTCTGGGGCCGACGTCCTGACTTTC. This codes for CASISGSSGADVLTF.

This clonotype was seen ten or more times. The chain couples TRBV6-6 to TRBJ2-7, with D possibly called TRBD1 or TRBD2 (6 bases each). CDR3 size: 14 residues. CDR1 and CDR2 from the germline V gene are MNHNY and SVGAGI (reference sequence). V dropped 0 bases and J dropped 7 bases, with 13 bases sitting between them. CDR3 sequence (DNA): TGTGCCAGCAGTTACTCGTCAGGGGCGGGGGAGCAGTACTTC. Translated: CASSYSSGAGEQYF.

This clonotype was found many times. The rearrangement joins TRBV20-1 to TRBJ1-2; D is undetermined. The CDR3 is 14 amino acids. The germline CDR1 and CDR2 sequences are DFQATT and SNEGSKA (reference sequence). Trimming pared 4 bases from V and 1 base from J, leaving 13 bases between. The CDR3 region has the DNA TGCAGTGCTAAGCCAAAGGGTCTTAACTATGGCTACACCTTC. Translating it yields CSAKPKGLNYGYTF.

Note on this clonotype: Since a much larger clone is just one base distant, this may be a read error. The chain combines TRBV19 with TRBJ2-5; D uncertain. V lost 3 bases, J lost 11 bases, and 16 bases lay in between. CDR1 and CDR2 from the germline V gene are LNHDA and SQIVND (reference sequence). The CDR3 runs 13 residues. The CDR3 DNA sequence: TGTGCCAGTAGTATCATTCTTCGAGGTGAGCAGTACTTC. Amino acid sequence: CASSIILRGEQYF.

The chain joins TRBV6-1 to TRBJ2-7, with D unclear. The end of the DNA fits TRBJ2-5 better, so the J call may be wrong. The V gene's germline CDR1 is MNHNS and CDR2 SASEGT. This CDR3 contains 11 residues. CDR3: CASSDPQTQYF. The CDR3 coding sequence is TGTGCCAGCAGCGACCCCCAGACCCAGTACTTC.

This clonotype has a count of ten or more. The chain uses TRBV3-1 and TRBJ2-6, with D unresolved. Germline CDR1 LGHDT, CDR2 YNNKEL (reference sequence). This CDR3 has 14 amino acids. The germline V and J ends were trimmed by 0 bases and 4 bases, with 4 bases remaining between them. CDR3 region: CASSQDPGANVLTF. CDR3 coding DNA: TGTGCCAGCAGCCAAGATCCCGGGGCCAACGTCCTGACTTTC.

V gene TRBV5-6 combines with J gene TRBJ1-1; 8 positions agree with TRBD1. Germline lookup yields CDR1 SGHDT and CDR2 YYEEEE. V shed 4 bases and J 4 bases; nucleotides not matched to a gene: 9. CDR3 size: 15 residues. CDR3 sequence reads: CASSGRRTGITEAFF. In DNA form, the CDR3 reads TGTGCCAGCAGCGGACGCCGGACAGGGATCACTGAAGCTTTCTTT.

This clonotype has at least ten counts. CDR3 sequence (DNA): TGCGCCAGCCAGACAGGATGGGGCCACAATGGTGAGCAGTTCTTC. Amino acid sequence: CASQTGWGHNGEQFF. The V gene is TRBV5-1, the J gene TRBJ2-1; a weak D match, TRBD1 (6 bases). The CDR3 runs to 15 residues. V lost 7 bases and J 9 bases, leaving 23 bases between the germline ends. Germline CDR1 and CDR2: SGHRS and YFSETQ.

This clonotype showed up many times. The chain recombines TRBV6-5 with TRBJ1-4; 7 bases are a match to TRBD1. This CDR3 region has 15 residues. V lost 5 bases and J lost 4; bases outside the gene matches: 7. Germline V gives CDR1 MNHEY, CDR2 SVGAGI. The DNA of the CDR3 is TGTGCCAGCAGTCCGCAGGGACAGTTTAATGAAAAACTGTTTTTT. It specifies CASSPQGQFNEKLFF.

This chain connects TRBV6-1 to TRBJ2-7; 7 nucleotides align to TRBD1. Germline V lookup: CDR1 MNHNS, CDR2 SASEGT. This CDR3 comprises 15 residues. The J segment lost 2 bases and the V segment lost 5 bases, leaving 9 bases of the junction unmatched. The CDR3: CASSLQGRSTYEQYF. CDR3 DNA sequence: TGTGCCAGCAGTCTACAGGGGCGATCAACCTACGAGCAGTACTTC.

In its sample, this clonotype was seen many times. This rearrangement joins TRBV7-9 to TRBJ2-3, with D perhaps TRBD2 (6 bases). Germline lookup yields CDR1 SEHNR and CDR2 FQNEAQ (reference sequence). Trimming stripped 5 bases from V and 1 base from J, with 16 bases between. This CDR3 region has 16 residues. This CDR3 is CASSPGTLGGTDTQYF. The CDR3 DNA reads as TGTGCCAGCAGCCCCGGGACTCTCGGCGGCACAGATACGCAGTATTTT.

This clonotype was seen repeatedly, ten times or more. This chain links TRBV11-2 with TRBJ2-7; 10 nucleotides line up with TRBD2. CDR3 length equals 16 residues. Germline V gene data show CDR1 as SGHAT and CDR2 as FQNNGV. The ends lost 5 bases at V and 2 bases at J; junction bases unmatched: 9. The CDR3 is CASSHVLAGDPYEQYF. The DNA for the CDR3 is TGTGCCAGCAGCCATGTTCTAGCGGGAGACCCCTACGAGCAGTACTTC.